The 21 T cell receptor beta chains in this list originate from one sample, sequenced in a study of T-cell reconstitution after alpha-beta-depleted transplantation in children. A TCRbeta library incorporating unique molecular identifiers was prepared. TCRdb used MiXCR to reprocess the PCR reads, holding one entry per CDR3 protein. The sample shows approximately 120,000 distinct CDR3 sequences, more than 9.5% of them seen only once. Sequenced material: PBMCs, mostly from graft donor cells, taken 180 days after TCRalphabeta/CD19-depleted stem cell transplant. The receptors were sampled from a girl under three years old who had a stem cell transplant for combined immunodeficiency, so the T cells may come from the graft donor.

This clonotype was observed many times. V usage is TRBV7-3 and J usage is TRBJ2-3, with TRBD2 identical over 10 bases. V lost 5 bases to trimming and J lost 0 bases; unmatched junction nucleotides: 2. CDR1 is SGHTA and CDR2 is FQGTGA in the germline V gene. The CDR3 spans 15 residues. The CDR3 bases are TGTGCCAGCAGCCGGACTAGCGGTAGCACAGATACGCAGTATTTT. Translation gives CASSRTSGSTDTQYF.

The V gene is TRBV6-1, the J gene TRBJ2-5, with 8 bases fitting TRBD1. The CDR3 is 14 amino acids. The germline V gene has CDR1 MNHNS and CDR2 SASEGT. V gave up 6 bases and J gave up 5 bases; unmatched junction bases: 8. The CDR3 DNA sequence: TGTGCCAGCAGCCCCATGGACAGGGTGGAGACCCAGTACTTC. This codes for CASSPMDRVETQYF.

V usage is TRBV5-1 and J usage is TRBJ2-1; D remains ambiguous. This CDR3 comprises 15 residues. CDR1 and CDR2 (germline): SGHRS, YFSETQ. The V end was cut by 1 base, the J end by 4 bases, with 12 bases between. This CDR3 reads CASSLIEEQYNEQFF. The CDR3 DNA is TGCGCCAGCAGCTTGATAGAGGAGCAATACAATGAGCAGTTCTTC.

The chain uses TRBV2 and TRBJ1-1, with TRBD1 as a possible D gene (5 bases). This CDR3 comprises 16 residues. The V end lost 1 base, the J end lost 1 base, and 13 bases lay between the germline ends. Germline CDR1 SNHLY, CDR2 FYNNEI. The DNA of the CDR3 is TGTGCCAGCAGTGAAGAGGGGTCCCGCTGGAACACTGAAGCTTTCTTT. This encodes CASSEEGSRWNTEAFF.

This clonotype was seen a few times. The chain carries TRBV10-3 and TRBJ2-1; the D is unclear. The germline CDR1 and CDR2 sequences are ENHRY and SYGVKD. The CDR3 contains 15 residues. Trimming stripped 8 bases from V and 0 bases from J, with 14 bases between. CDR3 protein: CAISAGPRSYNEQFF. The CDR3 coding sequence is TGTGCCATCTCTGCCGGGCCCCGCTCCTACAATGAGCAGTTCTTC.

This clonotype was counted between two and nine times. CDR3 bases: TGTGCCAGCAAAGGGAAGAGCACAGATACGCAGTATTTT. Amino acids: CASKGKSTDTQYF. The chain recombines TRBV7-3 with TRBJ2-3, with D unresolved. The CDR3 length is 13 residues. CDR1 and CDR2 from the germline V gene are SGHTA and FQGTGA. Trimming took off 7 bases at V and 0 bases at J, with 8 bases between the two ends.

This clonotype was observed a handful of times. DNA of the CDR3: TGCAGCGCGAAGGGGCGTTTTCAAGAGACCCAGTACTTC. It specifies CSAKGRFQETQYF. This chain connects TRBV29-1 to TRBJ2-5; possible D gene TRBD1, 5 bases. The V gene lost 7 bases and the J gene lost 2 bases, with 14 bases spanning the gap. Germline V CDR1 and CDR2: SQVTM, ANQGSEA. This CDR3 comprises 13 residues.

The rearrangement uses TRBV5-1 and TRBJ2-7; D ambiguous. The CDR3 totals 14 residues. V was cut by 0 bases and J by 2 bases, with 9 bases left in between. CDR1 is SGHRS, CDR2 YFSETQ, per germline. Here the CDR3 reads CASSLDTGAYEQYF. In nucleotides, the CDR3 is TGCGCCAGCAGCTTGGACACGGGTGCCTACGAGCAGTACTTC.

This rearrangement joins TRBV19 to TRBJ1-1; D is ambiguous. Germline V lookup: CDR1 LNHDA, CDR2 SQIVND (reference sequence). The length of the CDR3 is 14 residues. V was shortened by 3 bases and J by 7 bases, with 15 bases between the two germline ends. The CDR3 region is CASSMGLAGLEAFF. The DNA of the CDR3 is TGTGCCAGTAGTATGGGTCTAGCAGGACTTGAAGCTTTCTTT.

The chain recombines TRBV7-3 with TRBJ2-1, with 7 bases aligning to TRBD2. The CDR3 loop spans 15 amino acids. Germline V gene lookup returns CDR1 SGHTA and CDR2 FQGTGA. J gave up 7 bases and V 1 base, and 7 bases lay outside the gene matches. The CDR3 DNA is TGTGCCAGCAGCTTAAGAGGGAGGGGAGAGAATGAGCAGTTCTTC. Amino acids: CASSLRGRGENEQFF.

The genes are TRBV19 and TRBJ2-1, with 11 bases identical to TRBD1. V dropped 3 bases and J dropped 4; count of bases not matched to a gene: 8. Per germline, CDR1 LNHDA and CDR2 SQIVND (reference sequence). The CDR3 spans 17 residues. CDR3 sequence reads: CASSMTDRGRRYNEQFF. In DNA form, the CDR3 reads TGTGCCAGTAGTATGACGGACAGGGGGCGACGATACAATGAGCAGTTCTTC.

This clonotype was picked up a small number of times. The V gene is TRBV7-8, the J gene TRBJ1-5; D gene ambiguous. The CDR3 is 17 amino acids. Trimming cost V 5 bases and J 2 bases, with 19 bases left between them. Germline loops: CDR1 SGHVS, CDR2 FQNEAQ. CDR3 nucleotide sequence: TGTGCCAGCAGCCCCCTCGGGCGTCTCTTCGGCAATCAGCCCCAGCATTTT. As protein: CASSPLGRLFGNQPQHF.

In its sample, this clonotype was seen a few times. The gene calls are TRBV5-1 and TRBJ2-7, with 9 positions matching TRBD1. The CDR3 spans 16 residues. Looked up from germline, CDR1 is SGHRS and CDR2 is YFSETQ. The ends lost 0 bases at V and 4 bases at J; junction bases unmatched: 8. Here the CDR3 DNA reads TGCGCCAGCAGCTTGGCGGGGACAGGGATAGTATACGAGCAGTACTTC. Translated: CASSLAGTGIVYEQYF.

This chain links TRBV27 with TRBJ2-7; 9 bases align to TRBD2. Germline V CDR1 and CDR2: MNHEY, SMNVEV (reference sequence). The trim removed 6 bases at V and 1 base at J, leaving 4 bases unmatched. The CDR3 is 14 amino acids. This chain's CDR3 is CASSWTSASYEQYF. The CDR3 DNA is TGTGCCAGCAGCTGGACTAGCGCTTCCTACGAGCAGTACTTC.

This clonotype was counted ten times or more. This chain links TRBV6-5 with TRBJ2-5; TRBD1 is a possible D gene (6 bases). This CDR3 has 13 residues. Germline values: CDR1 MNHEY, CDR2 SVGAGI. Trimming cost V 4 bases and J 4 bases, with 10 bases left between them. DNA of the CDR3: TGTGCCAGCAGTTCGGACAGAGGAGAGACCCAGTACTTC. Amino acid sequence: CASSSDRGETQYF.

This CDR3 is CSASDGPGGYTF. CDR3 DNA: TGCAGTGCTAGTGACGGGCCCGGAGGCTACACCTTC. The chain recombines TRBV20-1 with TRBJ1-2; D is uncertain. V dropped 3 bases and J dropped 8 bases, with 13 bases sitting between them. Germline CDR1 DFQATT, CDR2 SNEGSKA (reference sequence). The CDR3 length is 12 residues.

This clonotype was seen more than once but under ten times. The chain links TRBV27 to TRBJ2-1; 13 positions match TRBD2. The CDR3 sequence is 14 residues long. Germline CDR1 is MNHEY and CDR2 is SMNVEV (reference sequence). The CDR3 DNA sequence: TGTGCATCCCGACTAGCGGGAGGCCCAGATGAGCAGTTCTTC. It specifies CASRLAGGPDEQFF.

This chain uses TRBV6-5 with TRBJ2-5, with 10 bases that match TRBD2. Germline V lookup: CDR1 MNHEY, CDR2 SVGAGI. The CDR3 is 16 residues long. V trimming: 2 bases; J trimming: 1 base; junction bases outside the gene matches: 4. DNA for the CDR3: TGTGCCAGCAGTTACCTCCTAGCGGGGGTCCAAGAGACCCAGTACTTC. Its protein product is CASSYLLAGVQETQYF.

A single count supports this clonotype. The chain couples TRBV12-3 or TRBV12-4 to TRBJ2-1, with D unresolved. This CDR3 is 12 amino acids long. V was shortened by 6 bases and J by 9 bases, with 12 bases between the two germline ends. The CDR3 loop is CASRFPAGEQFF. The DNA for the CDR3 is TGTGCCAGCAGATTCCCAGCTGGTGAGCAGTTCTTC.

The chain recombines TRBV7-2 with TRBJ2-2; 10 bases match TRBD1. The CDR3 runs to 16 residues. Germline loops: CDR1 SGHTA, CDR2 FQGNSA. J gave up 7 bases and V 6 bases, and 11 bases lay outside the gene matches. As DNA, the CDR3 is TGTGCCAGCAGGAGTCAGACAGGGGGCCAGAGCGGGGAGCTGTTTTTT. It specifies CASRSQTGGQSGELFF.

This clonotype was counted between two and nine times. The chain employs TRBV7-2 and TRBJ1-2, with D possibly matching TRBD1 (6 bases). Deletions cut 1 base from V and 8 bases from J, with 11 bases between. Per germline, CDR1 SGHTA and CDR2 FQGNSA. The CDR3 is 13 amino acids. The CDR3 DNA is TGTGCCAGCAGCTTAGGGGCAGGGGCGGGCTACACCTTC. This encodes CASSLGAGAGYTF.